This section outlines one TCR beta chain sequence together with its context. These data originate in a study of blood T cell repertoires in COVID-19. Per the study methods: Amplifying reference gene primers gave estimates of nucleated cell counts. Clones were read by immunoSEQ multiplex PCR, and TCRdb kept only the in-frame ones, dropping some. V and J calls and clone size are copied from that table; D and trimming were computed from the DNA. Here the sample spans more than 150,000 clones, roughly 88% being singletons. CDR3 length: 15 amino acids. Germline CDR1 SQVTM, CDR2 ANQGSEA. Trimming took 3 bases from V and 9 from J; bases not matched to a gene: 7.

The TCR comes from a woman aged 45-60 years with acute or convalescent COVID-19. What was sequenced was peripheral blood. The rearrangement uses TRBV29-1 and TRBJ2-1; 14 bases are shared with TRBD2. The CDR3 is CSVDTLGLAGGEQFF. In nucleotides, the CDR3 is TGCAGCGTTGATACCCTTGGACTAGCGGGAGGTGAGCAGTTCTTC.